This TCR beta chain was documented in a study of T cells expressing NK-cell markers. Germline CDR1 reads LGHDT; CDR2 reads YNNKEL (reference sequence). The CDR3 sequence is 12 residues long. TCRdb re-analyzed the 5' RACE reads; it lists each CDR3 protein once, without DNA. The sample data list some 460,000 distinct CDR3 sequences. The sequencing sample was made of blood T cells: a sorted CD56 or NKG2C T cell subset, CD4+ or CD8+ T cells, or bulk PBMC T cells (not recorded which). The rearrangement links TRBV3-1 to TRBJ2-7. The sequence came from a woman in her 50s in good health. The chain's CDR3 is CASSQFFWEQYF.